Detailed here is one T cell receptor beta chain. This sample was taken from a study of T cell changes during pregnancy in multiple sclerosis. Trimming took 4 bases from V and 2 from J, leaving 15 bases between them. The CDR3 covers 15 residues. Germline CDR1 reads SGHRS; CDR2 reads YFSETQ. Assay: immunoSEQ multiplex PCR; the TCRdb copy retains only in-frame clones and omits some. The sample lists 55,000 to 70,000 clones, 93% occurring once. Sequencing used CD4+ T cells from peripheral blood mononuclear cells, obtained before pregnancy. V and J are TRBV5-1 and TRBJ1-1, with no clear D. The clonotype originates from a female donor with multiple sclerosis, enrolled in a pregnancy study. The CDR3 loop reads CASSPSWSSNTEAFF. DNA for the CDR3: TGCGCCAGCAGCCCCTCGTGGAGTTCCAACACTGAAGCTTTCTTT.